One and the same sample provided the 2 T cell receptor beta chains below, sequenced in a study of tumor and adjacent non-tumor tissue in lung cancer. A modified ARM-PCR protocol with three rounds of nested PCR amplified TCRbeta. TCRdb re-called the multiplex PCR reads with MiXCR, one entry per CDR3 protein. This table has more than 85,000 distinct CDR3 sequences, roughly 84% appearing once. RNA was extracted from bulk tissue without any cell sorting. Source material: lung tumor tissue. The receptors stem from a man in his 70s with non-small cell lung cancer.

In the case of this clonotype: Its ends do not fully match the called genes, so a read error is possible. The gene calls are TRBV29-1 and TRBJ2-4, with D maybe TRBD2 (6 bases). Germline assignment: CDR1 SQVTM and CDR2 ANQGSEA. The CDR3 runs 12 residues. The CDR3 sequence: CSVGTFRNIQYF. In DNA form, the CDR3 reads TGCAGCGTCGGGACTTTTAGGAACATTCAATACTTC. Using reference TRBV29-1 and TRBJ2-4 for the parts outside the CDR3, the full variable domain is SAVISQKPSRDICQRGTSLTIQCQVDSQVTMMFWYRQQPGQSLTLIATANQGSEATYESGFVIDKFPISRPNLTFSTLTVSNMSPEDSSIYLCSVGTFRNIQYFGAGTRLSVL.

As concerns this clonotype: Mismatch with germline at one junction end may stem from a read error. The V gene is TRBV11-2, the J gene TRBJ2-7, with 8 positions matching TRBD1. Germline lookup yields CDR1 SGHAT and CDR2 FQNNGV. The CDR3 length is 15 residues. CDR3 sequence (DNA): TGTGCCAGTACCTTAGATCAGGGGGCCCCCTACGAGGAGTACTTC. The encoded protein is CASTLDQGAPYEEYF.